This TCR beta chain appears in the sequencing data of a study of T cell repertoires in cytomegalovirus infection. Study-wide background: HLA-B-restricted CMV epitopes that are well studied were used alongside recently identified HLA-C-restricted ones. Public TCR beta signature analysis indicated the presence of both CMV infection and matching HLA type. General study results and limits: CMV-specific TCR beta clonotypes restricted by HLA-C dominated the ex vivo response. Public TCR beta family frequency separated CMV-and-HLA carriers, including in an independent cohort.

This clonotype was observed at least ten times. The antigen remains unidentified. From the reads, TCRdb called clonotypes with MiXCR, one entry per CDR3 protein. This table holds 600,000 to 700,000 distinct CDR3 sequences, 30% to 40% found once. In germline, CDR1 is SGHVS, CDR2 FNYEAQ. The V and J ends lost 1 base and 6 bases respectively, with 8 bases between them. The CDR3 spans 13 residues. The sequence was obtained from a human donor in good health (CMV status not recorded). Some clones in this sample may be carry-over from other donors' samples. V is TRBV7-6 and J is TRBJ2-3, with D perhaps matching TRBD2 (5 bases). Sequences were derived from cultured PBMCs, sampled from culture after CMV antigen stimulation. This chain's CDR3 is CASSLGSGDTQYF. The CDR3 DNA reads TGTGCCAGCAGCTTAGGTTCGGGGGATACGCAGTATTTT.